These 5 T cell receptor beta chains were all obtained from the same sample, sequenced in a study of blood T cell repertoires in COVID-19. Profiling relied on immunoSEQ multiplex PCR, and the TCRdb table lists in-frame clones only, not all of them. The sample records under 300,000 clones, approximately 86% being singletons. Sample: peripheral blood. The source is a woman in her 70s with COVID-19, enrolled during active disease.

The chain combines TRBV7-3 with TRBJ2-1; D is unresolved. The CDR3 is 13 residues long. Germline V CDR1 and CDR2: SGHTA, FQGTGA. Trimming took off 2 bases at V and 4 bases at J, with 6 bases between the two ends. The CDR3 protein is CASSLGNYNEQFF. For the CDR3, the DNA is TGTGCCAGCAGCTTAGGCAATTACAATGAGCAGTTCTTC. Supplemented by reference TRBV7-3 and TRBJ2-1, the full variable domain reads GAGVSQTPSNKVTEKGKYVELRCDPISGHTALYWYRQSLGQGPEFLIYFQGTGAADDSGLPNDRFFAVRPEGSVSTLKIQRTERGDSAVYLCASSLGNYNEQFFGPGTRLTVL.

This clone was found many times. The chain combines TRBV11-2 with TRBJ1-6; maybe TRBD1 (5 bases). Per germline, CDR1 SGHAT and CDR2 FQNNGV. Trimming took 0 bases from V and 6 from J, leaving 9 bases between them. The CDR3 contains 15 residues. The CDR3 loop is CASSLDRGGNSPLHF. The CDR3 DNA reads as TGTGCCAGCAGCTTAGATCGGGGGGGTAATTCACCCCTCCACTTT.

The sample holds a few counts of this clone. V gene TRBV5-6 combines with J gene TRBJ2-7, with D uncertain. V lost 2 bases and J lost 2, with 5 bases in between. The CDR3 runs 12 residues. CDR1 SGHDT and CDR2 YYEEEE come from the germline V gene. This CDR3 is CASSFYTYEQYF. The CDR3 DNA is TGTGCCAGCAGCTTTTATACCTACGAGCAGTACTTC.

This clone was seen only once. V and J are TRBV2 and TRBJ2-3; 9 bases are shared with TRBD2. Germline V lookup: CDR1 SNHLY, CDR2 FYNNEI. J lost 5 bases, V lost 1 base, and 1 base had no gene match. This CDR3 region has 14 residues. CDR3 protein: CASSEGLAVDTQYF. CDR3 in DNA: TGTGCCAGCAGTGAAGGACTAGCGGTAGATACGCAGTATTTT. The full variable domain, its missing parts supplied by reference TRBV2 and TRBJ2-3, is EPEVTQTPSHQVTQMGQEVILRCVPISNHLYFYWYRQILGQKVEFLVSFYNNEISEKSEIFDDQFSVERPDGSNFTLKIRSTKLEDSAMYFCASSEGLAVDTQYFGPGTRLTVL.

V and J are TRBV28 and TRBJ1-2, with 9 bases aligning to TRBD1. The CDR3 is 13 residues long. V was clipped by 4 bases and J by 9 bases; unmatched bases: 6. Germline CDR1 MDHEN, CDR2 SYDVKM. CDR3 protein: CASSYRGQSSYTF. CDR3 bases: TGTGCCAGCAGTTACAGGGGGCAATCGAGCTACACCTTC.